What follows are 19 T cell receptor beta chains derived from one specimen sequenced in a study of cytomegalovirus exposure and HLA in healthy donors. Use of 60 Vbeta and 13 Jbeta primers characterized the PCR. TCRdb's copy holds only in-frame clones and misses some; the assay was immunoSEQ multiplex PCR. Of approximately 210,000 clones detected, 82% appear once; the ten largest clones hold 6%. Sequenced sample: PBMCs. These receptors came from a man in his forties in good health and CMV-seropositive.

The J gene is TRBJ2-5, the V gene TRBV5-1; D not certain. The J call may not be correct, given that the DNA end is closer to TRBJ2-7. Germline loops: CDR1 SGHRS, CDR2 YFSETQ. The CDR3 sequence is 12 residues long. The DNA of the CDR3 is TGCGCCAGCTCCCAAGACTTATACGAGCAGTACTTC. Protein product: CASSQDLYEQYF.

The rearrangement uses TRBV5-1 and TRBJ2-7, with D perhaps matching TRBD2 (5 bases). The V gene's germline CDR1 is SGHRS and CDR2 YFSETQ. V was trimmed by 9 bases and J by 2 bases, leaving 21 bases between them. The CDR3 is made up of 15 amino acids. The CDR3 DNA follows: TGCGCCACCCTTCTTAGGGAGATACAACCCTACGAGCAGTACGTC. As protein: CATLLREIQPYEQYV.

This sequence joins TRBV5-6 and TRBJ1-6; D uncertain. Looked up from germline, CDR1 is SGHDT and CDR2 is YYEEEE. The CDR3 covers 15 residues. Trimming took off 1 base at V and 2 bases at J, with 7 bases between the two ends. This chain's CDR3 is CASSLLGAYNSPLHF. The DNA of the CDR3 is TGTGCCAGCAGCTTGTTGGGAGCCTATAATTCACCCCTCCACTTT.

This chain joins TRBV4-1 and TRBJ1-4; D gene ambiguous. Germline-derived CDR1 and CDR2 are MGHRA and YSYEKL. This CDR3 has 15 amino acids. With 4 bases removed from V and 0 bases from J, the gap between germline ends came to 9 bases. CDR3 nucleotide sequence: TGCGCCAGCAGCCTTAACATTCCAACTAATGAAAAACTGTTTTTT. The encoded protein is CASSLNIPTNEKLFF.

This chain links TRBV2 with TRBJ2-7; tentative D call: TRBD2 (7 bases). With 5 bases removed from V and 2 bases from J, the gap between germline ends came to 16 bases. The CDR3 consists of 15 residues. The germline gives CDR1 SNHLY, CDR2 FYNNEI. The CDR3: CASSLGGGSTYEQYF. CDR3 nucleotide sequence: TGTGCCAGCAGTTTGGGAGGGGGTTCCACCTACGAGCAGTACTTC.

The V call is TRBV15, the J call TRBJ2-1; D gene unclear. Germline CDR1 reads LNHNV; CDR2 reads YYDKDF (reference sequence). The germline V and J ends were trimmed by 4 bases and 0 bases, with 19 bases remaining between them. The CDR3 contains 18 residues. CDR3 coding DNA: TGTGCCACCAGCACCACAAAGGTCCTAGTTTCCTCCTACAATGAGCAGTTCTTC. It yields the protein CATSTTKVLVSSYNEQFF. The full variable domain, rest sourced from reference TRBV15 and TRBJ2-1, is DAMVIQNPRYQVTQFGKPVTLSCSQTLNHNVMYWYQQKSSQAPKLLFHYYDKDFNNEADTPDNFQSRRPNTSFCFLDIRSPGLGDTAMYLCATSTTKVLVSSYNEQFFGPGTRLTVL.

The genes are TRBV2 and TRBJ1-1; D gene ambiguous. V was pared by 8 bases and J by 2 bases, with 9 bases between. The germline gives CDR1 SNHLY, CDR2 FYNNEI. CDR3 length: 12 residues. The CDR3 DNA reads TGTGCCAGCTCGAGAGTAAACACTGAAGCTTTCTTT. Protein: CASSRVNTEAFF.

CDR3 protein: CASSQRDRGAGNTIYF. DNA of the CDR3: TGTGCCAGCAGTCAAAGGGACAGGGGAGCGGGAAACACCATATATTTT. This chain joins TRBV7-9 and TRBJ1-3; 10 bases match TRBD1. The CDR3 loop spans 16 amino acids. CDR1 and CDR2 from the germline V gene are SEHNR and FQNEAQ (reference sequence). The ends lost 6 bases at V and 4 bases at J; junction bases unmatched: 9. Full variable domain (rest looked up from reference TRBV7-9 and TRBJ1-3): DTGVSQNPRHKITKRGQNVTFRCDPISEHNRLYWYRQTLGQGPEFLTYFQNEAQLEKSRLLSDRFSAERPKGSFSTLEIQRTEQGDSAMYLCASSQRDRGAGNTIYFGEGSWLTVV.

The rearrangement links TRBV10-1 to TRBJ2-7; 8 bases match TRBD1. Germline CDR1 and CDR2: WNHNN and SYGVQD (reference sequence). Losses at the gene ends were 0 bases for V and 5 bases for J; bases not matched to a gene: 3. The CDR3 is 14 residues long. The CDR3 bases are TGCGCCAGCAGTGAGTCGGACAGGGTCAACGAGCAGTACTTC. It translates to CASSESDRVNEQYF.

On this clone: An end of the junction differs from the germline gene, which may be a read error. The genes are TRBV5-1 and TRBJ2-5; 9 bases map to TRBD2. This CDR3 is 16 amino acids long. CDR1 is SGHRS and CDR2 is YFSETQ in the germline V gene. For the CDR3, the DNA is TGCGCCAGCACCTTGGGGAGTAGCGGGAGTTTGGAGACCCAGTACTTC. Encoded protein: CASTLGSSGSLETQYF. Supplemented by reference TRBV5-1 and TRBJ2-5, the full variable domain reads KAGVTQTPRYLIKTRGQQVTLSCSPISGHRSVSWYQQTPGQGLQFLFEYFSETQRNKGNFPGRFSGRQFSNSRSEMNVSTLELGDSALYLCASTLGSSGSLETQYFGPGTRLLVL.

This clone was observed a single time. One end of the junction fails to match germline, which may point to a read error. V is TRBV4-2 and J is TRBJ2-1; TRBD2 matches 15 bases. The germline V gene encodes CDR1 LGHNA and CDR2 YNFKEQ. This CDR3 spans 14 amino acids. The CDR3 sequence: CASSLGTSGRLMLF. CDR3 bases: TGTGCCAGCAGCCTCGGGACTAGCGGGAGGTTAATGCTCTTC.

The J gene is TRBJ2-2, the V gene TRBV5-4; 13 nucleotides line up with TRBD2. The CDR3 contains 17 residues. The V and J ends lost 1 base and 3 bases, in that order; junction bases with no gene match: 3. CDR1 and CDR2 (germline): SGHNT, YYREEE (reference sequence). CDR3 protein: CASSLPGLAGDTGELFF. DNA of the CDR3: TGTGCCAGCAGCTTGCCCGGACTAGCGGGAGACACCGGGGAGCTGTTTTTT.

This clone was counted a single time. The chain joins TRBV5-1 to TRBJ2-5, with D perhaps matching TRBD1 (6 bases). Trimming took 5 bases from V and 4 from J, leaving 18 bases between them. This CDR3 contains 15 residues. Germline V CDR1 and CDR2: SGHRS, YFSETQ. CDR3 in amino acids: CASRGIQGTGETQYF. The CDR3 nucleotides are TGCGCCAGCAGGGGAATACAGGGTACGGGAGAGACCCAGTACTTC.

A single count supports this clone. The J gene is TRBJ2-7, the V gene TRBV15, with 9 positions matching TRBD1. In germline, CDR1 is LNHNV, CDR2 YYDKDF (reference sequence). Trimming took 5 bases from V and 6 from J; bases not matched to a gene: 11. The CDR3 runs to 15 residues. The CDR3 reads CATSGTGGASVEQYF. The DNA of the CDR3 is TGTGCCACCAGCGGCACAGGGGGCGCATCTGTCGAGCAGTACTTC.

V is TRBV2 and J is TRBJ1-1; D possibly corresponds to TRBD1 (5 bases). The CDR3 loop spans 13 amino acids. Germline V gene sequence: CDR1 SNHLY, CDR2 FYNNEI. Trimming removed 5 bases at V and 4 bases at J, with 11 bases between. Here the CDR3 reads CASSTQGTTEAFF. The CDR3 DNA is TGTGCCAGCAGTACCCAGGGTACCACTGAAGCTTTCTTT.

The chain joins TRBV7-6 to TRBJ2-2; 12 bases agree with TRBD2. V lost 1 base and J lost 8; bases outside the gene matches: 5. This CDR3 spans 16 amino acids. Germline V CDR1 and CDR2: SGHVS, FNYEAQ. The DNA for the CDR3 is TGTGCCAGCAGCTTAGAACTAGCGGGAGGATCGGGGGAGCTGTTTTTT. Amino acid sequence: CASSLELAGGSGELFF.

J is TRBJ2-3 and V is TRBV2; 9 nucleotides line up with TRBD1. CDR3 length equals 15 residues. Germline V gene sequence: CDR1 SNHLY, CDR2 FYNNEI. Trimming removed 6 bases from V and 11 bases from J; junction bases left unmatched: 15. Written as DNA, the CDR3 is TGTGCCAGCAGCCAATCGGGACAGGGTTTGTGGGGGCAGTATTTT. The encoded protein is CASSQSGQGLWGQYF.

V usage is TRBV13 and J usage is TRBJ2-2; 8 bases agree with TRBD1. CDR1 is PRHDT, CDR2 FYEKMQ, per germline (reference sequence). Trimming took 4 bases from V and 6 from J; bases not matched to a gene: 4. This CDR3 contains 14 residues. The CDR3 reads CASSSDREAGELFF. The CDR3 region has the DNA TGTGCCAGCAGCTCGGACAGGGAGGCCGGGGAGCTGTTTTTT.

The chain recombines TRBV5-8 with TRBJ1-1; D gene ambiguous. Trimming removed 0 bases at V and 0 bases at J, with 15 bases between. Germline V CDR1 and CDR2: SGHTS, YDEGEE. CDR3 length: 17 residues. The CDR3 coding sequence is TGTGCCAGCAGCTTGGAACGGTTCCTTTTTATGAACACTGAAGCTTTCTTT. This encodes CASSLERFLFMNTEAFF.